This TCR beta chain was observed in a study of T cells in Graves' hyperthyroidism and ophthalmopathy. Germline CDR1 reads SEHNR; CDR2 reads FQNEAQ (reference sequence). The CDR3 consists of 13 residues. J lost 10 bases, V lost 6 bases, and 8 bases had no gene match. Amplified TCR beta CDR3 regions came from RNA transcripts. HTBI primers drove first-round RT-PCR of the TCR CDR3. One entry per CDR3 protein results from TCRdb running MiXCR on the multiplex PCR reads. The repertoire holds fewer than 400,000 distinct CDR3 sequences, with about a sixth as singletons. The sequence derives from a woman between 18 and 29 years old with Graves' hyperthyroidism that later progressed to Graves' ophthalmopathy. The specimen was blood. The chain recombines TRBV7-9 with TRBJ2-1; 8 bases map to TRBD2. The CDR3, as DNA: TGTGCCAGCAGGCCTAGCGGGCCGAACGAGCAGTTCTTC. Amino acid sequence: CASRPSGPNEQFF.